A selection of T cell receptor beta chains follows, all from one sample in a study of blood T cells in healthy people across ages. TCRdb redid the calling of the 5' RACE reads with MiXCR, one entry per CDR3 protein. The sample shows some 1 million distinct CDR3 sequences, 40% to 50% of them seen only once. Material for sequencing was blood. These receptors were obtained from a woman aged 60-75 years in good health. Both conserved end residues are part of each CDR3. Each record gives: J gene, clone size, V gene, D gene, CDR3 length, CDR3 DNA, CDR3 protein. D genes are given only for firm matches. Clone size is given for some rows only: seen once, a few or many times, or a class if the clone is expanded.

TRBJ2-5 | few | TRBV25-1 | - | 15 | TGTGCCAGCAGTGATACAGGACCTACACAAGAGACCCAGTACTTC | CASSDTGPTQETQYF
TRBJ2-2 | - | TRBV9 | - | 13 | TGTGCCAGCAGCGTAGAGGTTCCCGGGGAGCTGTTTTTT | CASSVEVPGELFF
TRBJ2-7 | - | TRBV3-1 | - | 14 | TGTGCCAGCAGCCCCACGGGAGTGAACAATGAGCAGTACTTC | CASSPTGVNNEQYF
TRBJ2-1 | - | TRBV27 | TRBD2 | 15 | TGTGCCAGCAGTTTTAGGGCTAGCGGCGACAATGAGCAGTTCTTC | CASSFRASGDNEQFF
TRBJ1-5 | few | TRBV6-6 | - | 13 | TGTGCCAGCAGTTACCCCGGACAGACCAAGCAGCATTTT | CASSYPGQTKQHF
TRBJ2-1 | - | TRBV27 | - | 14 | TGTGCCAGCAGAGTAACCCGGAGTCACAATGAGCAGTTCTTC | CASRVTRSHNEQFF
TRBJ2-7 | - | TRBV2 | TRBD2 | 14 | TGTGCCAGCAGCGAAAGCGGGAGAGACAATGAGCAGTACTTC | CASSESGRDNEQYF
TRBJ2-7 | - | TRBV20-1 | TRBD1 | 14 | TGCAGTGCCAAGGACGACAGGGTAGCCTACGAGCAGTACTTC | CSAKDDRVAYEQYF
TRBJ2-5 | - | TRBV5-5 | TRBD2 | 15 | TGTGCCAGCAGCTTAAGCGGGGCGTTGCGAGAGACCCAGTACTTC | CASSLSGALRETQYF
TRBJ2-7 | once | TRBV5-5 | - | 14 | TGTGCCAGCAGCTACGGTCTGTTGGTTAACGAGCAGTACTTC | CASSYGLLVNEQYF
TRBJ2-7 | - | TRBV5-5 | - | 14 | TGTGCCACTGACTTGCGGGACGGGAACGACGAGCAGTACTTC | CATDLRDGNDEQYF
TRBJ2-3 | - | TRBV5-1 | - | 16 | TGCGCCAGCAGCTTAACGGGGAGAAGCCGCACAGATACGCAGTATTTT | CASSLTGRSRTDTQYF
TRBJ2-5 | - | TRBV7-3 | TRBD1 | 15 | TGTGCCAGCAGCCAAGGGACAGGGGGCCTGGAGACCCAGTACTTC | CASSQGTGGLETQYF
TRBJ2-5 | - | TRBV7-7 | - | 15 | TGTGCCAGCAGCTTAGCTAGCGGACTACAAGAGACCCAGTACTTC | CASSLASGLQETQYF
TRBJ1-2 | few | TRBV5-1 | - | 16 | TGCGCCAGCAGCCCCCTTAAAATGGGGGCGAACTATGGCTACACCTTC | CASSPLKMGANYGYTF
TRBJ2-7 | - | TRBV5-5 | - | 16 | TGTGCCAGCAGCTTGGGGACTAACACTCCTGTGTACGAGCAGTACTTC | CASSLGTNTPVYEQYF
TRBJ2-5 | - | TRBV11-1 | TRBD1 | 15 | TGTGCCAGCAGCCCCCCCGGACAGGGGGAAGGGACCCAGTACTTC | CASSPPGQGEGTQYF
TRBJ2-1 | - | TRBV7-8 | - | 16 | TGTGCCAGCACCCGATCCGGGACTCCTTCCTACAATGAGCAGTTCTTC | CASTRSGTPSYNEQFF
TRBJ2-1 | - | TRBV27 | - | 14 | TGTGCCAGCAGGGGGGGTGAGACCTACAATGAGCAGTTCTTC | CASRGGETYNEQFF
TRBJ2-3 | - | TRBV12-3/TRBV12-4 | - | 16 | TGTGCCAGCAGTTTGGGGGCGGGGACCAGCACAGATACGCAGTATTTT | CASSLGAGTSTDTQYF
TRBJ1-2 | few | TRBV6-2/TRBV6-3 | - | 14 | TGTGCCAGCAGTTATGACAGGTCGGCCAATGGCTACACCTTC | CASSYDRSANGYTF
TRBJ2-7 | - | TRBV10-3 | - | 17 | TGTGCCATCAGTGAGTCCGCGACTAGGGGCACGAACTCCGAGCAGTACTTC | CAISESATRGTNSEQYF
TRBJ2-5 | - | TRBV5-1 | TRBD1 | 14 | TGCGCCAGCTCGGGACAGGGAATCCAAGAGACCCAGTACTTC | CASSGQGIQETQYF
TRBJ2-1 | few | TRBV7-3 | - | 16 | TGTGCCAGCAGCTTAGGGGTGGGGCCCACTAGCAATGAGCAGTTCTTC | CASSLGVGPTSNEQFF
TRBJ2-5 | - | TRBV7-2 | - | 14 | TGTGCCAGCAGCCCAACGCTGGACAGAGAGACCCAGTACTTC | CASSPTLDRETQYF
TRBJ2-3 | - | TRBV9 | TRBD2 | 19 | TGTGCCAGCAGCGTAGATGGGGGACTAACCCAGCGGGGCACAGATACGCAGTATTTT | CASSVDGGLTQRGTDTQYF
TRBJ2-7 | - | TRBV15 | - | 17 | TGTGCCACCAGCAGAGATAAAAGGGAGTGGAGCTCCTACGAGCAGTACTTC | CATSRDKREWSSYEQYF
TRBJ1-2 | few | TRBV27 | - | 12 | TGTGCCAGCAGGCGGGAGGGGGATGGCTACACCTTC | CASRREGDGYTF
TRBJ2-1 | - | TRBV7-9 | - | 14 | TGTGCCAGCAGCTTACGAACCGCGGAGAATGAGCAGTTCTTC | CASSLRTAENEQFF
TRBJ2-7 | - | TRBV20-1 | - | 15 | TGCAGTGCTAATCCGAGACACCTGAGCTCCTACGAGCAGTACTTC | CSANPRHLSSYEQYF
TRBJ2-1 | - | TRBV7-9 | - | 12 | TGTGCCAGCAGCTTAGCGCTAGCGGAGCAGTTCTTC | CASSLALAEQFF
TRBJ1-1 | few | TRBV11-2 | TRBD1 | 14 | TGTGCCAGCAGCTCGGGACAGCGGCACGGTGAAGCTTTCTTT | CASSSGQRHGEAFF
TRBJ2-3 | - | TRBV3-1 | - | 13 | TGTGCCAGCAGCCAGGAAAGCACAGATACGCAGTATTTT | CASSQESTDTQYF
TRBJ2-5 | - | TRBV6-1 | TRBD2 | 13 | TGTGCCAGCACTAGCGGCCTGGCGGGGGAGCAGTACTTC | CASTSGLAGEQYF
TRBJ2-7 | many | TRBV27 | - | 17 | TGTGCCAGCAGTTTATTTGGTAGCGGCCATATAACCTACGAGCAGTACTTC | CASSLFGSGHITYEQYF
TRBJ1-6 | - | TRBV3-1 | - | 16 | TGTGCCAGCAGCCAGCCAGGAGCACCCTATAATTCACCCCTCCACTTT | CASSQPGAPYNSPLHF
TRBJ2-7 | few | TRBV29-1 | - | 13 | TGCAGCGTGAGGGACATCCCCCCCTACGAGCAGTACTTC | CSVRDIPPYEQYF
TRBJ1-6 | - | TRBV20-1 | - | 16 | TGCAGTGCTAGAGATAATGGAGATTCCTATAATTCACCCCTCCACTTT | CSARDNGDSYNSPLHF
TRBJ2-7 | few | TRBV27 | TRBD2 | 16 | TGTGCCAGCAGTTTACTGGCGGGAGGGCCGTGGGATGAGCAGTACTTC | CASSLLAGGPWDEQYF
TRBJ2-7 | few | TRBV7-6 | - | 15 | TGTGCCAGCAGCTTTAAGGCAGGAGAAACCTACGAGCAGTACTTC | CASSFKAGETYEQYF
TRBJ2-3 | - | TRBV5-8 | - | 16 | TGTGCCAGCAGCTTGGAAGCCCCAGGGATCGCAGATACGCAGTATTTT | CASSLEAPGIADTQYF
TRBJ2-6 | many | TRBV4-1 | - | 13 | TGCGCCAGCAGTGGTGTGGGGGCCAACGTCCTGACTTTC | CASSGVGANVLTF
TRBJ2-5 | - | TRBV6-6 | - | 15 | TGTGCCAGCAGGCACCCCCAGGGGCGCCGAGAGACCCAGTACTTC | CASRHPQGRRETQYF
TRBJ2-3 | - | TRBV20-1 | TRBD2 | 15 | TGCAGTGCAAACTCGGGGGGGGGCAGTCCAGATACGCAGTATTTT | CSANSGGGSPDTQYF
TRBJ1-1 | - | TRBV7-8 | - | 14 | TGTGCCAGCAGCTCCCAGGGGTTTAACACTGAAGCTTTCTTT | CASSSQGFNTEAFF
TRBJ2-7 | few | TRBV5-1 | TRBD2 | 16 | TGCGCCAGCAGCAAGAGACTAGCGGGAGGGATCTACGAGCAGTACTTC | CASSKRLAGGIYEQYF
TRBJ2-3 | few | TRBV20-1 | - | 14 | TGCAGTGCTAGTGGTGCGGCTAGCACAGATACGCAGTATTTT | CSASGAASTDTQYF
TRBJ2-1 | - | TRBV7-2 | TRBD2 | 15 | TGTGCCAGCAGCTATCCGACTAGCGGAGGCGGTGAGCAGTTCTTC | CASSYPTSGGGEQFF
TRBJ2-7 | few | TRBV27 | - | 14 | TGTGCCAGCAGTTTCGGCGAACTCCCCTACGAGCAGTACTTC | CASSFGELPYEQYF
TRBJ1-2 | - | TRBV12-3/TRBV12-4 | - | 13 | TGTGCCAGCAGTACGAGAACAAAGGGAGGCTACACCTTC | CASSTRTKGGYTF
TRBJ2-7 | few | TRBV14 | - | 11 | TGTGCCAGCAGACAGTTAGGCGAGCAGTACTTC | CASRQLGEQYF
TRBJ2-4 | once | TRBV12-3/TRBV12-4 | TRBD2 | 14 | TGTGCCAGCAGACAAGCGGGAGGGCCGGAGGAGCAGTACTTC | CASRQAGGPEEQYF
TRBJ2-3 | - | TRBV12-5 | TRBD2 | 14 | TGTGCTAGTGGTTTTAGCGGGAGGGCCGATACGCAGTATTTT | CASGFSGRADTQYF
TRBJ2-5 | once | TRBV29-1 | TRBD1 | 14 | TGCAGCGTTGAATTGGGGACAGGGGGAAATGAGCAGTACTTC | CSVELGTGGNEQYF
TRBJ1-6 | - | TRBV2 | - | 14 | TGTGCCAGCAGGGGAAGGGGCTTCGATTCACCCCTCCACTTT | CASRGRGFDSPLHF